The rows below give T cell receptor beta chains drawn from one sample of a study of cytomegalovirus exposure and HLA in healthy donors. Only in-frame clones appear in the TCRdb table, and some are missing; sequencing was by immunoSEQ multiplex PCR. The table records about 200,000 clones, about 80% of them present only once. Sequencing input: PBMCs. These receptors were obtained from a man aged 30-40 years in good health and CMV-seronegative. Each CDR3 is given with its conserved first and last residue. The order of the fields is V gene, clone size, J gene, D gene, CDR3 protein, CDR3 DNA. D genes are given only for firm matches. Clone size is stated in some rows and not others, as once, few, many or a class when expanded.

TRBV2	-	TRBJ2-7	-	CASSERGLISYEQYF	TGTGCCAGCAGTGAACGGGGTCTTATATCCTACGAGCAGTACTTC
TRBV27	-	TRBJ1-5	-	CASRSPVQPQHF	TGTGCCAGCAGGTCCCCGGTTCAGCCCCAGCATTTT
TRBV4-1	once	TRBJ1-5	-	CASSQTVQDWNQPQHF	TGCGCCAGCAGCCAAACGGTACAGGATTGGAATCAGCCCCAGCATTTT
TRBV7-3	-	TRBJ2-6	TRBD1	CASSQSGTGSSGANVLTF	TGTGCCAGCAGCCAATCCGGGACAGGGTCATCTGGGGCCAACGTCCTGACTTTC
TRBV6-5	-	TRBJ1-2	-	CASSYSEYYGYTF	TGTGCCAGCAGTTACTCGGAGTACTATGGCTACACCTTC
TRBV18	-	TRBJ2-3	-	CASSPPSRSDTQYF	TGTGCCAGCTCACCACCATCGCGTTCAGATACGCAGTATTTT
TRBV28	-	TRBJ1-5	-	CASRPTGTQPQHF	TGTGCCAGCAGACCTACAGGGACTCAGCCCCAGCATTTT
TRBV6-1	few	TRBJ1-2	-	CASRTESYGYTF	TGTGCCAGCAGAACAGAGAGCTATGGCTACACCTTC
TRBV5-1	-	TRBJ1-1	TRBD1	CASFPGTALNTEAFF	TGCGCCAGCTTCCCCGGGACAGCGCTGAACACTGAAGCTTTCTTT
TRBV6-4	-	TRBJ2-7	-	CASSVSGRRSYEQYF	TGTGCCAGCAGTGTCTCCGGGAGACGGTCCTACGAGCAGTACTTC
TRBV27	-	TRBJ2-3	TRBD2	CASSFSGSSYTQYF	TGTGCCAGCAGTTTTAGCGGGAGTTCGTATACGCAGTATTTT
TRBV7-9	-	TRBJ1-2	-	CASSLRGNGYTF	TGTGCCAGCAGCTTACGGGGGAATGGCTACACCTTC
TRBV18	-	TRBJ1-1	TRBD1	CASSPQDRGENTEAFF	TGTGCCAGCTCACCTCAGGACAGGGGAGAGAACACTGAAGCTTTCTTT
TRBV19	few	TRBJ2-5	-	CASSQGLRETQYF	TGTGCCAGTAGTCAGGGACTGCGGGAGACCCAGTACTTC
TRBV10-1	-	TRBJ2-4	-	CASSEQGLAKNIQYF	TGCGCCAGCAGTGAGCAGGGTCTGGCCAAAAACATTCAGTACTTC
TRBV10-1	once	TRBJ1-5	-	CASSESLVQPQHF	TGCGCCAGCAGTGAGTCCCTAGTCCAGCCCCAGCATTTT
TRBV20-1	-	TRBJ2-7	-	CSAVGSGEQYF	TGCAGTGCCGTTGGGTCGGGGGAGCAGTACTTC
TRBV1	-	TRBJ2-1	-	CTSSEVASGRAEDNEQFF	TGCACCAGCAGCGAAGTGGCTAGCGGGAGGGCCGAAGACAATGAGCAGTTCTTC
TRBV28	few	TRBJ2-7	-	CASSLAGYEQYF	TGTGCCAGCAGTTTGGCAGGCTACGAGCAGTACTTC
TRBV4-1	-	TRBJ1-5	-	CASSQAQVNQPQHF	TGCGCCAGCAGCCAAGCGCAGGTTAATCAGCCCCAGCATTTT
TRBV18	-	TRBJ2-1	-	CASSSLSSTNSGEQFF	TGTGCCAGCTCAAGCCTTTCCTCGACCAATTCGGGTGAGCAGTTCTTC
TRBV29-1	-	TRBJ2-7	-	CSAGSGGGYYEQYF	TGCAGCGCCGGATCGGGAGGGGGCTACTACGAGCAGTACTTC
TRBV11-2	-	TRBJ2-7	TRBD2	CASSLEGLAGVNEQYF	TGTGCCAGCAGCTTAGAGGGGCTAGCGGGAGTGAACGAGCAGTACTTC
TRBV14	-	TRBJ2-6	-	CASSQGAGRWSGANVLTF	TGTGCCAGCAGCCAAGGCGCGGGGAGATGGTCTGGGGCCAACGTCCTGACTTTC
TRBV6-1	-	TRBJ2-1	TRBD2	CASIGLAGGYNEEFF	TGTGCCAGCATCGGACTAGCGGGAGGGTACAATGAGGAGTTCTTC
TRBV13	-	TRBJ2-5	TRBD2	CASSPTSGETQYF	TGTGCCAGCAGCCCGACTAGCGGGGAGACCCAGTACTTC
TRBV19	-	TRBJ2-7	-	CASSVASSTYEQYF	TGTGCCAGTAGCGTTGCCTCGAGTACCTACGAGCAGTACTTC
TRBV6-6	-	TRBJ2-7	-	CASSTPGISEQYF	TGTGCCAGCAGTACCCCGGGAATCTCAGAGCAGTACTTC
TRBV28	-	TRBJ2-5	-	CASSLFGGETQYF	TGTGCCAGCAGTTTATTTGGAGGAGAGACCCAGTACTTC
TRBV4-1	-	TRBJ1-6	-	CASSPGQFNSPLHF	TGCGCCAGCAGCCCAGGACAGTTTAATTCACCCCTCCACTTT
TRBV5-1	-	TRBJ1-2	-	CASSLDWGVSYGYTF	TGCGCCAGCAGCTTGGACTGGGGCGTGAGCTATGGCTACACCTTC
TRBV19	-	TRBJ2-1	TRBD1	CASTGTGAFNEQFF	TGTGCCAGCACTGGGACAGGGGCCTTCAATGAGCAGTTCTTC
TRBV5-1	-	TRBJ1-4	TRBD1	CASSLGGQGATNEKLFF	TGCGCCAGCAGCTTGGGGGGACAGGGGGCAACTAATGAAAAACTGTTTTTT
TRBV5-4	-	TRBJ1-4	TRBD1	CASSLRTGEEKLFF	TGTGCCAGCAGCTTAAGGACAGGGGAGGAAAAACTGTTTTTT
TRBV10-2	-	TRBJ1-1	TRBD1	CASRPTGINTEAFF	TGCGCCAGCAGGCCGACAGGGATTAACACTGAAGCTTTCTTT
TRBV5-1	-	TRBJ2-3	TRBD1	CASSSRGDTQYF	TGCGCCAGCAGCTCCAGGGGGGATACGCAGTATTTT
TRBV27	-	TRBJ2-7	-	CASSLGSLVPYEQYF	TGTGCCAGCAGTTTAGGGTCCCTAGTCCCCTACGAGCAGTACTTC
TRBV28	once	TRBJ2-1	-	CASLGTTYNEQFF	TGTGCCAGCTTGGGGACAACCTACAATGAGCAGTTCTTC
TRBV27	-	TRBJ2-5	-	CASRRNDKETQYF	TGTGCCAGCAGGAGAAACGACAAAGAGACCCAGTACTTC
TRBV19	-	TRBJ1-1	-	CAIKGRGWTEAFF	TGTGCCATCAAAGGGAGGGGCTGGACTGAAGCTTTCTTT
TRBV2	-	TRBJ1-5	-	CASAEYNSNQPQHF	TGTGCCAGTGCTGAGTATAATAGCAATCAGCCCCAGCATTTT
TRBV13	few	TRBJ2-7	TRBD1	CASSSSGTGLYEQYF	TGTGCCAGCAGCTCGTCCGGGACAGGGTTATACGAGCAGTACTTC
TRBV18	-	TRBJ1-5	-	CASSPSRRNQPQHF	TGTGCCAGCTCACCTTCCCGCCGGAATCAGCCCCAGCATTTT
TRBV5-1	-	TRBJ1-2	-	CASSLMTASYGYTF	TGCGCCAGCAGCTTAATGACAGCCAGCTATGGCTACACCTTC
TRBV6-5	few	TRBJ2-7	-	CASSYSNLQTYEQYF	TGTGCCAGCAGTTACTCGAACTTACAGACCTACGAGCAGTACTTC
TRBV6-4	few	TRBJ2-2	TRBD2	CASRTSGLGELFF	TGTGCCAGCAGGACTAGCGGCCTTGGGGAGCTGTTTTTT
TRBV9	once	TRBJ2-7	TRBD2	CASSVRSSGSYEQYF	TGTGCCAGCAGCGTTAGGTCTAGCGGGAGCTACGAGCAGTACTTC
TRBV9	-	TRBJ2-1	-	CASSVGNNEQFF	TGTGCCAGCAGCGTAGGTAACAATGAGCAGTTCTTC
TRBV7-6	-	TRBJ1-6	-	CASSTYPGNSPLHF	TGTGCCAGCAGCACCTACCCCGGGAATTCACCCCTCCACTTT
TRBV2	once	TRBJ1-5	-	CASSDWQINQPQHF	TGTGCCAGCAGTGATTGGCAGATAAATCAGCCCCAGCATTTT
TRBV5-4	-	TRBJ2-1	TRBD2	CASSRGTSGYNEQFF	TGTGCCAGCAGCCGCGGGACTAGCGGGTACAATGAGCAGTTCTTC
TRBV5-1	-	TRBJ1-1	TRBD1	CASSLVGGENTEAFF	TGCGCCAGCAGCCTCGTAGGGGGCGAGAACACTGAAGCTTTCTTT
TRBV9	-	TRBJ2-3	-	CASSVSSTDTQYF	TGTGCCAGCAGCGTCTCTAGCACAGATACGCAGTATTTT
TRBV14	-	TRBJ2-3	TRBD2	CASSQILAGGSRTQYF	TGTGCCAGCAGCCAAATACTAGCGGGAGGGTCCCGTACGCAGTATTTT
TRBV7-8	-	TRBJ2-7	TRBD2	CASSFGTTNYEQYF	TGTGCCAGCAGCTTTGGGACTACCAACTACGAGCAGTACTTC
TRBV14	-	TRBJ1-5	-	CASSQGTRSNQPQHF	TGTGCCAGCAGCCAAGGGACACGTTCCAATCAGCCCCAGCATTTT
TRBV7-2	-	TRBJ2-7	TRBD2	CASSLAPLAGQSYEQYF	TGTGCCAGCAGCTTAGCGCCCCTAGCGGGACAATCCTACGAGCAGTACTTC
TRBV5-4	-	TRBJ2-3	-	CASSQQRVPSTDTQYF	TGTGCCAGCAGCCAACAGCGGGTACCTAGCACAGATACGCAGTATTTT
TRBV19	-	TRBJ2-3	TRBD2	CASSLTSGSADTQYF	TGTGCCAGTAGTCTCACTAGCGGGAGTGCAGATACGCAGTATTTT